This T cell receptor beta chain was captured in a study of cytomegalovirus exposure and HLA in healthy donors. Germline V gene data show CDR1 as SGHAT and CDR2 as FQNNGV. The CDR3 has 15 amino acids. J gave up 5 bases and V 5 bases, and 7 bases lay outside the gene matches. The PCR made use of 60 Vbeta and 13 Jbeta primers. TCRdb's copy holds only in-frame clones and misses some; the assay was immunoSEQ multiplex PCR. The table shows 100,000 or so clones, with around 81% occurring only once. This TCR came from a middle-aged man in good health and CMV-seropositive. The chain is built from TRBV11-2 and TRBJ2-2; 8 nucleotides match TRBD1. Sequenced input: PBMCs. CDR3 residues: CASSPKTGVTGELFF. The CDR3 nucleotides are TGTGCCAGCAGCCCCAAGACAGGGGTGACCGGGGAGCTGTTTTTT.